The 12 T cell receptor beta chains in this list originate from one sample, sequenced in a study of technical replicates of blood from several donors. The data were produced by immunoSEQ multiplex PCR, yet TCRdb's version contains in-frame clones alone and is incomplete. The sample has about 70,000 clones; 95% to 97% are singletons. Sequencing input: T cells isolated from PBMCs. Receptor source: a human donor in good health.

V usage is TRBV13 and J usage is TRBJ2-7, with TRBD2 matching 15 bases. CDR1 and CDR2 (germline): PRHDT, FYEKMQ (reference sequence). The V segment lost 4 bases and the J segment 4 bases; nucleotides outside the gene matches: 2. This CDR3 comprises 15 residues. CDR3 region: CASSSGLAGGYEQYF. CDR3 DNA sequence: TGTGCCAGCAGCTCCGGACTAGCGGGAGGGTACGAGCAGTACTTC.

V usage is TRBV11-2 and J usage is TRBJ1-2; D unclear. CDR1 SGHAT and CDR2 FQNNGV come from the germline V gene. V dropped 4 bases and J dropped 4 bases, with 13 bases sitting between them. The CDR3 has 14 amino acids. CDR3 amino acids: CASSSSTQLYGYTF. CDR3 in DNA: TGTGCCAGCAGCTCCTCGACACAACTCTATGGCTACACCTTC.

The chain couples TRBV7-9 to TRBJ2-7; 8 nucleotides align to TRBD1. The germline V gene encodes CDR1 SEHNR and CDR2 FQNEAQ (reference sequence). The V segment lost 2 bases and the J segment 1 base; nucleotides outside the gene matches: 7. There are 16 residues in the CDR3. The CDR3 region has the DNA TGTGCCAGCAGCTTACTTCCGGGACAGGCTTCCTACGAGCAGTACTTC. Translated, it gives CASSLLPGQASYEQYF.

This clone was counted a few times. The chain combines TRBV2 with TRBJ1-1; 7 nucleotides match TRBD1. V shed 0 bases and J 1 base; nucleotides not matched to a gene: 11. CDR1 is SNHLY and CDR2 is FYNNEI in the germline V gene. This CDR3 region has 18 residues. CDR3: CASSEAETGEGGNTEAFF. In DNA, the CDR3 is TGTGCCAGCAGTGAAGCCGAAACAGGGGAAGGAGGGAACACTGAAGCTTTCTTT.

J is TRBJ1-1 and V is TRBV2; D not resolved. Trimming pared 4 bases from V and 4 bases from J, leaving 13 bases between. The V gene's germline CDR1 is SNHLY and CDR2 FYNNEI. The CDR3 is 14 residues long. CDR3 sequence (DNA): TGTGCCAGCAGTGGGCTTTGGGGAGGCACTGAAGCTTTCTTT. It yields the protein CASSGLWGGTEAFF.

This clone was seen once. The V call is TRBV5-4, the J call TRBJ2-3, with 10 bases lining up with TRBD1. Germline CDR1 is SGHNT and CDR2 is YYREEE (reference sequence). V lost 2 bases and J lost 1; bases outside the gene matches: 7. This CDR3 contains 17 residues. The CDR3 DNA follows: TGTGCCAGCAGCTTCTTGACAGGGGGCAGGGGCACAGATACGCAGTATTTT. It codes for CASSFLTGGRGTDTQYF.

In nucleotides, the CDR3 is TGCGCCAGCAGCTTGGGACTAGCGGGAGGGGGAAATGAGCAGTTCTTC. It translates to CASSLGLAGGGNEQFF. The J gene is TRBJ2-1, the V gene TRBV5-1; TRBD2 matches at 14 bases. Trimming removed 0 bases from V and 7 bases from J; junction bases left unmatched: 3. The CDR3 length is 16 residues. Per the germline V gene, CDR1 is SGHRS and CDR2 is YFSETQ.

The chain is built from TRBV25-1 and TRBJ1-4, with 7 bases lining up with TRBD1. Germline CDR1 and CDR2: MGHDK and SYGVNS. The CDR3 length is 15 residues. With V trimmed by 6 bases and J by 8 bases, 12 bases remained unmatched. CDR3 sequence reads: CASRDHRGRGEKLFF. CDR3 bases: TGTGCCAGCAGGGACCATAGGGGGCGCGGGGAAAAACTGTTTTTT.

The rearrangement links TRBV7-9 to TRBJ2-3; weak D call: TRBD1 (6 bases). CDR3 size: 15 residues. Germline CDR1 SEHNR, CDR2 FQNEAQ (reference sequence). Trimming took 4 bases from V and 0 from J, leaving 11 bases between them. DNA of the CDR3: TGTGCCAGCAGCTCCGGGACATCTAGCACAGATACGCAGTATTTT. Translated: CASSSGTSSTDTQYF.

This clone was observed a single time. This chain uses TRBV2 with TRBJ1-5; D remains ambiguous. The CDR3 consists of 15 residues. V gave up 2 bases and J gave up 5 bases, with 13 bases separating them. Looked up from germline, CDR1 is SNHLY and CDR2 is FYNNEI. Here the CDR3 reads CASSEPILADQPQHF. The CDR3 DNA reads TGTGCCAGCAGTGAACCGATTCTGGCGGATCAGCCCCAGCATTTT.

This chain links TRBV9 with TRBJ2-1; TRBD2 matches 9 bases. Germline lookup yields CDR1 SGDLS and CDR2 YYNGEE. V lost 3 bases to trimming and J lost 8 bases; unmatched junction nucleotides: 9. This CDR3 has 15 residues. CDR3 sequence (DNA): TGTGCCAGCAGCGACGGACTAGCGCCTAGCGATGAGCAGTTCTTC. This translates into CASSDGLAPSDEQFF.

The gene calls are TRBV7-2 and TRBJ2-7; TRBD1 agrees at 7 bases. CDR1 is SGHTA, CDR2 FQGNSA, per germline. The trim removed 5 bases at V and 0 bases at J, leaving 10 bases unmatched. CDR3 length: 16 residues. The CDR3 protein is CASSPWDSFNSYEQYF. The CDR3 coding sequence is TGTGCCAGCAGCCCCTGGGACAGTTTCAACTCCTACGAGCAGTACTTC.